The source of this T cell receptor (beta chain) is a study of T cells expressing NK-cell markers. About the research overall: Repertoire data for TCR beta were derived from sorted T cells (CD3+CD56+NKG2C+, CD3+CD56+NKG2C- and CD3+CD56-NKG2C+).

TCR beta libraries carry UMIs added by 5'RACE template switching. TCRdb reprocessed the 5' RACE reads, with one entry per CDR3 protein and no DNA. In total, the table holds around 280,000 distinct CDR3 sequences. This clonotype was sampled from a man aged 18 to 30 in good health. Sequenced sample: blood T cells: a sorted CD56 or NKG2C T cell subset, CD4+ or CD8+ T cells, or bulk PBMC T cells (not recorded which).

This CDR3 is CAWSAMGGGAQYF. The chain combines TRBV30 with TRBJ2-5; checking the TCRdb D call of TRBD1 is not possible without DNA. The germline V gene has CDR1 GTSNPN and CDR2 SVGIG (reference sequence). CDR3 length: 13 amino acids.